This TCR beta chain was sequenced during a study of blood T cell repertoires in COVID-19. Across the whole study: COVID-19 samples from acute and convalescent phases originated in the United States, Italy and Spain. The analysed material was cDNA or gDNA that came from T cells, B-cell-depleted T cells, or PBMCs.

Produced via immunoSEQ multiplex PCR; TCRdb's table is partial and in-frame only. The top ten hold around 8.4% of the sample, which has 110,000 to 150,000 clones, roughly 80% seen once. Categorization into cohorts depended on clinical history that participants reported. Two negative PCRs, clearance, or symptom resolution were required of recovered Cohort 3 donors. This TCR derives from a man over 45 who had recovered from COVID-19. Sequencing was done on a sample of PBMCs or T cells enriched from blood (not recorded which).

CDR3 region: CASSPSRGGGRAQPQHF. CDR3 coding DNA: TGTGCCAGCTCACCATCAAGGGGAGGAGGCAGGGCGCAGCCCCAGCATTTT. The chain couples TRBV18 to TRBJ1-5; a weak D match, TRBD1 (5 bases). Germline V lookup: CDR1 KGHSH, CDR2 LQKENI. V dropped 2 bases and J dropped 7 bases, with 21 bases sitting between them. The length of the CDR3 is 17 residues.